This section outlines one T cell receptor beta chain sequence together with its context. This entry comes from a study of CD8 T cells in ankylosing spondylitis. This CDR3 spans 17 amino acids. Germline V gene sequence: CDR1 KGHSH, CDR2 LQKENI. V was pared by 1 base and J by 5 bases, with 20 bases between. A single record per CDR3 protein comes from TCRdb applying MiXCR to the 5' RACE reads. The data contain around 330,000 distinct CDR3 sequences, around a tenth of them seen just once; the ten biggest clones take up roughly 9.1%. Material: blood, either unsorted or a sorted T cell fraction (not recorded which). The TCR originated in a female donor with ankylosing spondylitis or in good health (not recorded which). The gene calls are TRBV18 and TRBJ1-1, with D tentatively TRBD1 (5 bases). In DNA form, the CDR3 reads TGTGCCAGCTCACCACTAATCAGGGATTATCTCCAGACTGAAGCTTTCTTT. Protein product: CASSPLIRDYLQTEAFF. Full variable domain (rest looked up from reference TRBV18 and TRBJ1-1): NAGVMQNPRHLVRRRGQEARLRCSPMKGHSHVYWYRQLPEEGLKFMVYLQKENIIDESGMPKERFSAEFPKEGPSILRIQQVVRGDSAAYFCASSPLIRDYLQTEAFFGQGTRLTVV.